The entry below gives a single TCR beta chain sequence along with its context. As yet, its antigen is unknown. Sequenced with the Oncomine TCR Beta short-read assay was DNA taken from cultured CD4+ T cells. TCRdb processed the PCR reads anew with MiXCR; each CDR3 protein has one entry. Among more than 9,000 distinct CDR3 sequences listed, roughly 38% were seen once. The record originates from a study of vaccination and CD4 T cells after COVID-19. Study background: By nasal swab PCR, the convalescent patients were SARS-CoV-2 positive, with several mild cases and one severe.

Treatment specified: roughly nine-day PBMC culture with coronavirus spike peptide pools or control peptides (ViraFEST assay). V was trimmed by 3 bases and J by 6 bases, leaving 18 bases between them. This CDR3 contains 15 residues. CDR1 and CDR2 from the germline V gene are SGHAT and FQNNGV. This receptor was taken from a human donor with COVID-19. The genes are TRBV11-2 and TRBJ2-7; D may match TRBD1 or TRBD2 (5 bases each). The sequencing sample was made of cultured CD4+ T cells from blood. CDR3 amino acids: CASSLLGAPTGEQYF. CDR3 DNA: TGTGCCAGCAGCTTGCTCGGGGCTCCGACCGGCGAGCAGTACTTC.